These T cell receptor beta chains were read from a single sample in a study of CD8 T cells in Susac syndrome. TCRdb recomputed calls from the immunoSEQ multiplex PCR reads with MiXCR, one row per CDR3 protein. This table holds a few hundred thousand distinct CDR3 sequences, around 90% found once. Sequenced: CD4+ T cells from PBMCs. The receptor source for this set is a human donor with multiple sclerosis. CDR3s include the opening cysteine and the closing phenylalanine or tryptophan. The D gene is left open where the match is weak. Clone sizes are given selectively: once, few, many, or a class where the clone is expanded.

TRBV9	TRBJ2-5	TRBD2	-	CASSVAAGEWETQYF	TGTGCCAGCAGCGTAGCGGCGGGAGAGTGGGAGACCCAGTACTTC
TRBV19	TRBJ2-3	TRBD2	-	CASSSPRGGLSDTQYF	TGTGCCAGTAGTAGTCCGCGGGGGGGCCTTTCAGATACGCAGTATTTT
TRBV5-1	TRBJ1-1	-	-	CASSLGGYDTEAFF	TGCGCCAGCAGCTTGGGAGGGTATGACACTGAAGCTTTCTTT
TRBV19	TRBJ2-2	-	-	CASSPGAHTGELFF	TGTGCCAGTAGTCCAGGGGCACACACCGGGGAGCTGTTTTTT
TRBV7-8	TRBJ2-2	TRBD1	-	CASSFGTGGISGELFF	TGTGCCAGCAGCTTTGGGACAGGGGGCATCTCCGGGGAGCTGTTTTTT
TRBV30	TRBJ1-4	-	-	CAWSVMPQGAEKLFF	TGTGCCTGGAGTGTAATGCCCCAAGGGGCTGAAAAACTGTTTTTT
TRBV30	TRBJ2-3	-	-	CAWSSSARNTQYF	TGTGCCTGGAGTTCATCCGCCCGCAATACGCAGTATTTT
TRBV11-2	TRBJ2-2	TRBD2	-	CASLLAGVTGELFF	TGTGCCAGCTTACTAGCGGGAGTCACCGGGGAGCTGTTTTTT
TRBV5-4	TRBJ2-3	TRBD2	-	CATNQRGVGDTQYF	TGTGCCACGAATCAGCGGGGGGTGGGAGATACGCAGTATTTT
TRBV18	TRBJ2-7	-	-	CASSQDQGNYEQYF	TGTGCCAGCTCACAAGATCAGGGAAACTACGAGCAGTACTTC
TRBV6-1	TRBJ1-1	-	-	CASRKQVNTEAFF	TGTGCCAGCAGGAAACAGGTGAACACTGAAGCTTTCTTT
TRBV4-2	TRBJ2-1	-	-	CASSQGWERRPNEQFF	TGTGCCAGCAGCCAAGGGTGGGAGCGACGACCAAATGAGCAGTTCTTC
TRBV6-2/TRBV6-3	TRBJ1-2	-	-	CASSDRSYGYTF	TGTGCCAGCAGCGACAGGAGTTATGGCTACACCTTC
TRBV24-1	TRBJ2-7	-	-	CATSDSGQRPYEQYF	TGTGCCACCAGTGATTCGGGACAACGTCCCTACGAGCAGTACTTC
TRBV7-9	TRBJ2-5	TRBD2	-	CASSPGLAGAGVGETQYF	TGTGCCAGCAGCCCCGGACTAGCGGGAGCGGGGGTCGGGGAGACCCAGTACTTC
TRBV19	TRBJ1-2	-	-	CASTKAGGYTF	TGTGCCAGCACTAAGGCGGGTGGCTACACCTTC
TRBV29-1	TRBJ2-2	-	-	CSVGQPSDTGELFF	TGCAGCGTGGGTCAACCTTCGGACACCGGGGAGCTGTTTTTT
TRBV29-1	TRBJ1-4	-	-	CSVGGEGGSDNEKLFF	TGCAGCGTTGGGGGTGAAGGGGGTTCGGATAATGAAAAACTGTTTTTT
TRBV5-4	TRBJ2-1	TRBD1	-	CASSPGQTTYNEQFF	TGTGCCAGCAGCCCGGGACAGACGACCTACAATGAGCAGTTCTTC
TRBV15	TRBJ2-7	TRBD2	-	CATSRDIGTTYEQYF	TGTGCCACCAGCAGAGATATTGGGACTACTTACGAGCAGTACTTC
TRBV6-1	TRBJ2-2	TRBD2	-	CASSEALAGAGELFF	TGTGCCAGCAGTGAGGCGCTAGCGGGAGCCGGGGAGCTGTTTTTT
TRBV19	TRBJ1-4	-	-	CASRGDPTNEKLFF	TGTGCCAGTCGAGGGGACCCAACTAATGAAAAACTGTTTTTT
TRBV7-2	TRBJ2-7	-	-	CASSLRGFGTYEQYF	TGTGCCAGCAGCTTGAGGGGATTCGGGACCTACGAGCAGTACTTC
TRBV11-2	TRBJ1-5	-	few	CASSLDRGGNQPQHF	TGTGCCAGCAGCTTAGACAGGGGTGGCAATCAGCCCCAGCATTTT
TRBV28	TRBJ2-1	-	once	CASSLGAFNEQFF	TGTGCCAGCAGTTTGGGGGCCTTCAATGAGCAGTTCTTC
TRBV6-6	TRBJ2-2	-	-	CASRPPGLPNTGELFF	TGTGCCAGCAGACCGCCGGGACTCCCGAACACCGGGGAGCTGTTTTTT
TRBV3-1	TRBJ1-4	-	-	CASSRGRSHEKLFF	TGTGCCAGCAGCCGGGGACGGTCACATGAAAAACTGTTTTTT
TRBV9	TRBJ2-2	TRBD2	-	CASSSDKGLAGGTGELFF	TGTGCCAGCAGCTCCGATAAAGGGCTAGCGGGGGGGACCGGGGAGCTGTTTTTT
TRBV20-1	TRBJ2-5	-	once	CSVLRDNQETQYF	TGCAGTGTACTACGGGACAACCAAGAGACCCAGTACTTC
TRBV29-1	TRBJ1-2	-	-	CSVEWANYGYTF	TGCAGCGTTGAGTGGGCGAACTATGGCTACACCTTC